This TCR beta chain was profiled in a study of cytomegalovirus exposure and HLA in healthy donors. Overall study results and limits: Owing to their indistinguishability, certain V segments, notably TRBV6-2 and TRBV6-3, were excluded.

In its sample, this clone was seen a few times. Its antigen is unknown. It was with 60 Vbeta and 13 Jbeta primers that the PCR ran. The table came from immunoSEQ multiplex PCR; TCRdb's copy has only in-frame clones and leaves some out. The sample lists 80,000 to 95,000 clones; approximately 71% were seen once. This CDR3 is built from 15 residues. Germline CDR1 is SGHDT and CDR2 is YYEEEE. V was pared by 4 bases and J by 4 bases, with 4 bases of the junction left unmatched. The rearrangement uses TRBV5-6 and TRBJ2-1; 11 bases map to TRBD2. The receptor comes from a woman aged 18-29 years in good health and CMV-seropositive. Sequencing was performed on PBMCs. CDR3: CASSEGTSGYNEQFF. The CDR3 DNA follows: TGTGCCAGCAGCGAAGGGACTAGCGGATACAATGAGCAGTTCTTC.